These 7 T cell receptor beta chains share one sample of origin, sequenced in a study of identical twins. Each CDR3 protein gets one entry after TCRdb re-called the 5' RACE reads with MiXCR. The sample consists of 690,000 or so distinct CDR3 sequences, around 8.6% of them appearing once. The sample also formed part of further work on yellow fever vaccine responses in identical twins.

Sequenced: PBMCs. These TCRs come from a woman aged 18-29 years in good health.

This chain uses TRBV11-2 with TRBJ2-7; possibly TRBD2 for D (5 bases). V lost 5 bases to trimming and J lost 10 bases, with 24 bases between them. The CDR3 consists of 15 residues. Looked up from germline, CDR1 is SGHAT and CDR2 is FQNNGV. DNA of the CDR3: TGTGCCAGCAGCCTAGCACCGGACCCCCCGACGAGACAGTACTTC. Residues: CASSLAPDPPTRQYF.

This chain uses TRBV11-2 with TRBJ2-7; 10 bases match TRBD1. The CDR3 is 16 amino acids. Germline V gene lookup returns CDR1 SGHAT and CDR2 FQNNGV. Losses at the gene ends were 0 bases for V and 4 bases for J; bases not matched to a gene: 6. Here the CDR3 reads CASSLEAGTGAYEQYF. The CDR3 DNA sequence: TGTGCCAGCAGCTTAGAAGCAGGGACAGGGGCATACGAGCAGTACTTC. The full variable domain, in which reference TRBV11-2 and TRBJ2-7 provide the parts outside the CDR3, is EAGVAQSPRYKIIEKRQSVAFWCNPISGHATLYWYQQILGQGPKLLIQFQNNGVVDDSQLPKDRFSAERLKGVDSTLKIQPAKLEDSAVYLCASSLEAGTGAYEQYFGPGTRLTVT.

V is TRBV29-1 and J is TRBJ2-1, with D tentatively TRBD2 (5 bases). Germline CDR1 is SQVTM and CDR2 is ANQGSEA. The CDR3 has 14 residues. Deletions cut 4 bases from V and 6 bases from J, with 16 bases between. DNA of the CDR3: TGCAGCGTTGCACCCGGACTCACGGTCAATGAGCAGTTCTTC. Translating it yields CSVAPGLTVNEQFF.

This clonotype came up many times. The CDR3 loop reads CASSSAGNEQFF. The CDR3 coding sequence is TGCGCCAGCAGCTCGGCGGGAAATGAGCAGTTCTTC. The chain couples TRBV5-1 to TRBJ2-1; D perhaps matches TRBD2 (6 bases). There are 12 residues in the CDR3. V was pared by 3 bases and J by 7 bases, with 8 bases between. Germline assignment: CDR1 SGHRS and CDR2 YFSETQ.

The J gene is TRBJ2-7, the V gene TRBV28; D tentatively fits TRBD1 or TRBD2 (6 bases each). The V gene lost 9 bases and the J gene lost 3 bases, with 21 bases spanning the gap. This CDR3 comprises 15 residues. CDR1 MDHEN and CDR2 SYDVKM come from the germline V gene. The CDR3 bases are TGTGCCAGGGTTGTAGGGGGGCTCCGATTCTACGAGCAGTACTTC. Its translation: CARVVGGLRFYEQYF.

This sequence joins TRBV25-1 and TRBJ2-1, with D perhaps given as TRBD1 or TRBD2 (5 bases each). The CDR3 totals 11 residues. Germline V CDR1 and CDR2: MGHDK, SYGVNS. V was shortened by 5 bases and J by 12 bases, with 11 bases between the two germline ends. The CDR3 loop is CASSSGGGQFF. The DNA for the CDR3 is TGTGCCAGCAGTTCGGGTGGGGGGCAGTTCTTC.

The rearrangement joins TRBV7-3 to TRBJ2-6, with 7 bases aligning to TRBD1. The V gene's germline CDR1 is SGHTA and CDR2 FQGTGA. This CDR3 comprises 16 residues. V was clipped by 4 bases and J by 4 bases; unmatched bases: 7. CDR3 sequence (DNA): TGTGCCAGCAGCTACGAAAGGGGGCTGGGGGCCAACGTCCTGACTTTC. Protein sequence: CASSYERGLGANVLTF.